These 22 T cell receptor beta chains were sequenced from one sample in a study of shared clonotypes between healthy human individuals. Method: immunoSEQ multiplex PCR; TCRdb's copy keeps in-frame clones and lacks some. The sample yields about 680,000 clones, roughly 73% seen once. The sequenced sample consisted of memory CD4+ T cells sorted from blood. The subset denotes: CD45RA-negative fraction. The receptor source for this set is a woman between 25 and 40 years old in good health.

The chain carries TRBV28 and TRBJ1-2; no reliable D call. The CDR3 runs 12 residues. The V end was cut by 7 bases, the J end by 2 bases, with 8 bases between. The V gene's germline CDR1 is MDHEN and CDR2 SYDVKM. CDR3 protein: CASTEQNYGYTF. CDR3 sequence (DNA): TGTGCCAGCACTGAACAGAACTATGGCTACACCTTC.

The chain combines TRBV6-5 with TRBJ2-1; TRBD2 agrees at 7 bases. With 6 bases clipped from V and 6 bases from J, the junction kept 8 bases outside the gene matches. The germline V gene encodes CDR1 MNHEY and CDR2 SVGAGI. The length of the CDR3 is 14 residues. The CDR3 DNA reads TGTGCCAGCAGCGACTATACGGGGGGCAATGAGCAGTTCTTC. Translating gives CASSDYTGGNEQFF.

The genes are TRBV28 and TRBJ2-7, with D possibly TRBD1 on 6 matching bases. The CDR3 covers 14 residues. Trimming cost V 5 bases and J 6 bases, with 17 bases left between them. Germline-derived CDR1 and CDR2 are MDHEN and SYDVKM. DNA for the CDR3: TGTGCCAGCAGTACTACCGGGACACTCGGCGAGCAGTACTTC. Translated: CASSTTGTLGEQYF.

The CDR3, as DNA: TGCGCCAGCAGCTCGGGACTTGAAAATGAAAAACTGTTTTTT. Amino acids: CASSSGLENEKLFF. The rearrangement uses TRBV5-1 and TRBJ1-4, with D perhaps TRBD1 (5 bases). The CDR3 length is 14 residues. The ends were cut back, 3 bases at V and 5 bases at J, with 11 bases in the middle. CDR1 is SGHRS, CDR2 YFSETQ, per germline.

This rearrangement joins TRBV9 to TRBJ2-3; tentative D call: TRBD2 (5 bases). CDR1 SGDLS and CDR2 YYNGEE come from the germline V gene. The V gene lost 3 bases and the J gene lost 0 bases, with 14 bases spanning the gap. CDR3 size: 16 residues. The CDR3 DNA follows: TGTGCCAGCAGCGCCTCGAGCGGCTTTAGCACAGATACGCAGTATTTT. Translated, it gives CASSASSGFSTDTQYF.

This chain links TRBV6-1 with TRBJ1-4, with D hard to call. Deletions cut 2 bases from V and 8 bases from J, with 9 bases between. This CDR3 is built from 13 residues. The germline V gene encodes CDR1 MNHNS and CDR2 SASEGT. The CDR3 loop reads CASSELQGEKLFF. CDR3 sequence (DNA): TGTGCCAGCAGTGAATTACAAGGGGAAAAACTGTTTTTT.

This chain uses TRBV18 with TRBJ2-5; no firm D call. The CDR3 loop spans 15 amino acids. V was clipped by 0 bases and J by 2 bases, with 10 bases between them. In germline, CDR1 is KGHSH, CDR2 LQKENI. The CDR3, as DNA: TGTGCCAGCTCACCACCTAGCAGGCATCAAGAGACCCAGTACTTC. It translates to CASSPPSRHQETQYF.

The CDR3 DNA is TGTGCCAGCAGCCAAATGGGTGTGGCGTCAGCCTACGAGCAGTACTTC. It specifies CASSQMGVASAYEQYF. V and J are TRBV7-8 and TRBJ2-7; D ambiguous. The CDR3 runs to 16 residues. V was pared by 5 bases and J by 2 bases, with 19 bases between. The germline gives CDR1 SGHVS, CDR2 FQNEAQ. The entire variable domain, with the rest obtained from reference TRBV7-8 and TRBJ2-7, is as follows: GAGVSQSPRYKVAKRGQDVALRCDPISGHVSLFWYQQALGQGPEFLTYFQNEAQLDKSGLPSDRFFAERPEGSVSTLKIQRTQQEDSAVYLCASSQMGVASAYEQYFGPGTRLTVT.

The rearrangement uses TRBV5-1 and TRBJ2-1; TRBD1 matches 9 bases. This CDR3 has 16 residues. J lost 6 bases, V lost 0 bases, and 7 bases had no gene match. The germline CDR1 and CDR2 sequences are SGHRS and YFSETQ. Written as DNA, the CDR3 is TGCGCCAGCAGCTTGGAGGGGACAGGGAATTCCAATGAGCAGTTCTTC. It is translated as CASSLEGTGNSNEQFF.

This sequence joins TRBV27 and TRBJ1-2; the D gene is possibly TRBD1 (5 bases). The germline V and J ends were trimmed by 8 bases and 7 bases, with 14 bases remaining between them. Germline CDR1 is MNHEY and CDR2 is SMNVEV (reference sequence). The CDR3 sequence is 12 residues long. In nucleotides, the CDR3 is TGTGCCAGCTCTGGGACCGCGGGTGGCTACACCTTC. This sequence encodes CASSGTAGGYTF.

J is TRBJ1-2 and V is TRBV6-6; 7 nucleotides align to TRBD1. V lost 4 bases, J lost 9 bases, and 11 bases stayed unmatched. Germline V gene lookup returns CDR1 MNHNY and CDR2 SVGAGI (reference sequence). The CDR3 sequence is 14 residues long. The CDR3 loop is CASSSEQDRQRYTF. CDR3 DNA sequence: TGTGCCAGCAGTTCCGAACAGGACAGGCAACGCTACACCTTC.

Only one count was recorded for this clone. The V call is TRBV11-2, the J call TRBJ2-3; TRBD2 matches at 9 bases. V dropped 6 bases and J dropped 3; count of bases not matched to a gene: 13. Germline loops: CDR1 SGHAT, CDR2 FQNNGV. This CDR3 comprises 17 residues. The CDR3 sequence is CASSSLSSGRMTDTQYF. DNA of the CDR3: TGTGCCAGCAGTAGCCTGAGTAGCGGGAGAATGACAGATACGCAGTATTTT.

This rearrangement joins TRBV28 to TRBJ1-2, with a possible D match to TRBD1 (5 bases). V lost 5 bases, J lost 2 bases, and 24 bases lay in between. Germline V gene lookup returns CDR1 MDHEN and CDR2 SYDVKM. The CDR3 is 18 amino acids. The CDR3 spells CASSHNNPIAGLNYGYTF. DNA for the CDR3: TGTGCCAGCAGTCATAATAACCCCATCGCAGGGTTAAACTATGGCTACACCTTC.

This clone has ten or more counts. The CDR3 spells CASSWGQGSTEAFF. The CDR3 region has the DNA TGCGCCAGCAGTTGGGGGCAGGGTTCCACTGAAGCTTTCTTT. The gene calls are TRBV5-1 and TRBJ1-1; D may be TRBD1 (6 bases). The V and J ends lost 5 bases and 4 bases respectively, with 15 bases between them. This CDR3 has 14 residues. Looked up from germline, CDR1 is SGHRS and CDR2 is YFSETQ.

The chain links TRBV7-2 to TRBJ2-7; possibly TRBD2 for D (5 bases). The CDR3 is made up of 15 amino acids. Germline V gene lookup returns CDR1 SGHTA and CDR2 FQGNSA. Trimming removed 2 bases from V and 0 bases from J, with 11 bases in between. The CDR3 sequence is CASSLTRGPSYEQYF. The CDR3 nucleotides are TGTGCCAGCAGCTTAACTCGCGGGCCCTCCTACGAGCAGTACTTC.

This chain uses TRBV28 with TRBJ1-3; D possibly corresponds to TRBD1 (5 bases). The CDR3 extends over 13 amino acids. CDR1 and CDR2 (germline): MDHEN, SYDVKM. The ends were cut back, 2 bases at V and 9 bases at J, with 11 bases in the middle. CDR3 nucleotide sequence: TGTGCCAGCAGTTTAAGGGGTGTTCTCACCATATATTTT. Translating it yields CASSLRGVLTIYF.

V is TRBV5-1 and J is TRBJ2-1; no firm D call. The CDR3 spans 12 residues. CDR1 is SGHRS, CDR2 YFSETQ, per germline. Trimming removed 3 bases at V and 7 bases at J, with 8 bases between. CDR3 amino acids: CASSSLGNEQFF. CDR3 nucleotide sequence: TGCGCCAGCAGCTCTCTAGGGAATGAGCAGTTCTTC.

The CDR3 DNA is TGCGCCAGCAGCCAGACTGCCGAGACAAACAATCAGCCCCAGCATTTT. Protein product: CASSQTAETNNQPQHF. This chain uses TRBV4-1 with TRBJ1-5; no clear D gene. The V gene's germline CDR1 is MGHRA and CDR2 YSYEKL. V lost 3 bases and J 3 bases, leaving 15 bases between the germline ends. The CDR3 consists of 16 residues.

The rearrangement links TRBV10-3 to TRBJ2-1, with 7 bases fitting TRBD2. Losses at the gene ends were 0 bases for V and 5 bases for J; bases not matched to a gene: 7. The germline V gene encodes CDR1 ENHRY and CDR2 SYGVKD. The CDR3 has 16 amino acids. CDR3 residues: CAISESHRLADNEQFF. CDR3 nucleotides: TGTGCCATCAGTGAGTCGCATCGGCTAGCGGACAATGAGCAGTTCTTC.

This chain links TRBV2 with TRBJ2-7; TRBD1 matches at 7 bases. The ends lost 2 bases at V and 0 bases at J; junction bases unmatched: 13. Germline V gene lookup returns CDR1 SNHLY and CDR2 FYNNEI. This CDR3 has 18 amino acids. The CDR3 sequence: CASSELRDSLFGSYEQYF. The DNA for the CDR3 is TGTGCCAGCAGTGAACTCCGGGACAGTTTATTTGGCTCCTACGAGCAGTACTTC.

In its sample, this clone was seen a few times. The chain uses TRBV11-2 and TRBJ2-1, with unresolved D. The V end lost 4 bases, the J end lost 6 bases, and 13 bases lay between the germline ends. In germline, CDR1 is SGHAT, CDR2 FQNNGV. This CDR3 comprises 14 residues. CDR3 coding DNA: TGTGCCAGCAGCTCCCCCCAGCGAGTCAATGAGCAGTTCTTC. Amino acid sequence: CASSSPQRVNEQFF.

As concerns this clone: The sample carries other DNA sequences with the same CDR3. The V call is TRBV7-3, the J call TRBJ2-5; unclear D gene. The V end lost 2 bases, the J end lost 0 bases, and 1 base lay between the germline ends. CDR3 length: 12 amino acids. Germline V gene data show CDR1 as SGHTA and CDR2 as FQGTGA. The CDR3 loop reads CASSLDQETQYF. CDR3 in DNA: TGTGCCAGCAGCTTAGACCAAGAGACCCAGTACTTC.